The subject of this entry is one T cell receptor (beta chain). In the original processing: Scientists estimated how many nucleated cells there were by amplifying reference gene primers. TCRdb's table, derived via immunoSEQ multiplex PCR, lists solely in-frame clones and lacks some. D and trimming were read from the DNA, whereas the V and J calls and clone size are those reported in that table. In the table there are roughly 80,000 clones, 84% of which are singletons. The source of the sample is a study of blood T cell repertoires in COVID-19. About the study: Specimens from acute and convalescent COVID-19 originated in the United States, Italy and Spain.

The receptor was derived from a man over 45 with acute or convalescent COVID-19. The sequenced sample was peripheral blood.

The CDR3 DNA reads as TGTGCCAGCAGCTTGAGTACGGGAGGGCCAGGTAGTGAGCAGTTCTTC. Translating gives CASSLSTGGPGSEQFF. V gene TRBV5-8 combines with J gene TRBJ2-1; 8 bases align to TRBD2. The junction had 12 bases not matched to a gene; V was cut back by 1 base and J by 9 bases. Germline V lookup: CDR1 SGHTS, CDR2 YDEGEE. The CDR3 covers 16 residues.